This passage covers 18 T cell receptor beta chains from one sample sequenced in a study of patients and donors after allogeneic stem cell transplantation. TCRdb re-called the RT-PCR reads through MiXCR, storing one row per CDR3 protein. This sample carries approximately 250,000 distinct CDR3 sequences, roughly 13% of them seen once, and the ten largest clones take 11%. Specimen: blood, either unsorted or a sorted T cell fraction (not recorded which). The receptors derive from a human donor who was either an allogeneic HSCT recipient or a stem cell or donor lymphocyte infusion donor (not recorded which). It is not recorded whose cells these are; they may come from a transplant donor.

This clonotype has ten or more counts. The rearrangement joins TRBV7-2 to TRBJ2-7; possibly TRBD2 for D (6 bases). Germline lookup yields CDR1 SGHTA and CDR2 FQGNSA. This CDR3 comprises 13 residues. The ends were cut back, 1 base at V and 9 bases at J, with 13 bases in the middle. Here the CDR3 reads CASSLEGLGRQYF. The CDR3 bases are TGTGCCAGCAGCTTAGAGGGACTTGGAAGGCAGTACTTC.

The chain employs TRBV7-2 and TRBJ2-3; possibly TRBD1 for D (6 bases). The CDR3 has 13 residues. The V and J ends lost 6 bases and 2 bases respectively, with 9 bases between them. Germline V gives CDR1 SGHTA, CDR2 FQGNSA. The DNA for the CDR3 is TGTGCCAGCAGTACAGGGACCACAGATACGCAGTATTTT. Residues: CASSTGTTDTQYF.

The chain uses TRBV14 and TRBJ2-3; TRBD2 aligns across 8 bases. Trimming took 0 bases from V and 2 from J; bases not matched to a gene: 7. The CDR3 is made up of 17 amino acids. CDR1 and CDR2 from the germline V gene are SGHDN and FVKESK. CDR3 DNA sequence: TGTGCCAGCAGCCAAGATCCTGCTAGCGGGCTCACAGATACGCAGTATTTT. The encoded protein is CASSQDPASGLTDTQYF.

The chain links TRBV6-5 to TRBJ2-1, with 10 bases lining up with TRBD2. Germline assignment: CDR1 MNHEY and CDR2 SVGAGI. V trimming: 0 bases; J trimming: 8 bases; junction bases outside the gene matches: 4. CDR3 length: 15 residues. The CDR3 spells CASSYSSGRVDEQFF. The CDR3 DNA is TGTGCCAGCAGTTACTCGAGCGGGAGGGTAGATGAGCAGTTCTTC.

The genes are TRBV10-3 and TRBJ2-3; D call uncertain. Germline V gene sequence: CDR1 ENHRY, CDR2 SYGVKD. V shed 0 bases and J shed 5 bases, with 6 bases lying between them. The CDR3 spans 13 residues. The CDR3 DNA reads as TGTGCCATCAGTGAGTCAGGGATAGATACGCAGTATTTT. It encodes CAISESGIDTQYF.

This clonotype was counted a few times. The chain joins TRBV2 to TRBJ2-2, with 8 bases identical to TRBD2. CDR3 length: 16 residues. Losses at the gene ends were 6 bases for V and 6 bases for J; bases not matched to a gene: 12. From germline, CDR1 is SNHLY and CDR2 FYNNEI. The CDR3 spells CASSDSKGLGAGELFF. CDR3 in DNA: TGTGCCAGCAGCGACTCTAAGGGACTAGGAGCCGGGGAGCTGTTTTTT.

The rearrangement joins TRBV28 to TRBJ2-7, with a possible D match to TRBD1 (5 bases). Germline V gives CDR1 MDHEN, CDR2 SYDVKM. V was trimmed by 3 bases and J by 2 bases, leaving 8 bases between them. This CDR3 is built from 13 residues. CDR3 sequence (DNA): TGTGCCAGCAGTTTTCGGACACCCTACGAGCAGTACTTC. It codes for CASSFRTPYEQYF.

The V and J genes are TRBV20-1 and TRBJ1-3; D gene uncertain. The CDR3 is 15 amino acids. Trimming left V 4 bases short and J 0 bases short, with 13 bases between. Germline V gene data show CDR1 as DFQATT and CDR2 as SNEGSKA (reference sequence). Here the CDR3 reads CSAIEGEASGNTIYF. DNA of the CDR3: TGCAGTGCTATAGAGGGCGAAGCCTCTGGAAACACCATATATTTT.

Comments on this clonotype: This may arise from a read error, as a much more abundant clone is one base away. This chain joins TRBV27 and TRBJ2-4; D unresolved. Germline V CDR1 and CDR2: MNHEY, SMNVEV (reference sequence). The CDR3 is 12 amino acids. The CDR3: CASISVLNTQYF. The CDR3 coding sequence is TGTGCCAGCATCTCCGTTTTAAACACTCAGTACTTC.

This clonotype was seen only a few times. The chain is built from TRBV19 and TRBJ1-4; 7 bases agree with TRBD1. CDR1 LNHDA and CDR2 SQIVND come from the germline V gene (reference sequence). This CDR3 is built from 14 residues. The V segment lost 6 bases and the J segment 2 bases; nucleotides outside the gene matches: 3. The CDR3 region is CASSVRGTNEKLFF. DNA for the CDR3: TGTGCCAGTAGCGTCAGGGGGACTAATGAAAAACTGTTTTTT.

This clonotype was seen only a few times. The CDR3 loop reads CASSHTSGAYNEQFF. The DNA for the CDR3 is TGTGCCAGCAGTCACACTAGCGGAGCCTACAATGAGCAGTTCTTC. The chain links TRBV12-3 or TRBV12-4 to TRBJ2-1; 8 bases align to TRBD2. With V trimmed by 5 bases and J by 2 bases, 5 bases remained unmatched. The CDR3 runs to 15 residues.

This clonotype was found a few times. CDR3 DNA sequence: TGTGCCAGCAGTTACTCGGGGACAGGGCCCTACGAGCAGTACTTC. Encoded protein: CASSYSGTGPYEQYF. The chain links TRBV6-5 to TRBJ2-7; 9 nucleotides agree with TRBD1. The CDR3 totals 15 residues. V was pared by 0 bases and J by 2 bases, with 2 bases of the junction left unmatched. The germline CDR1 and CDR2 sequences are MNHEY and SVGAGI.

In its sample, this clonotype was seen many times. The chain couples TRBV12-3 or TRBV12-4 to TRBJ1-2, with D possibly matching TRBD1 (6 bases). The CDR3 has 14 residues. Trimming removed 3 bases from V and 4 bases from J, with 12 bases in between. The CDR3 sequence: CASSFSQGLYGYTF. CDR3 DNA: TGTGCCAGCAGTTTTAGTCAGGGGCTCTATGGCTACACCTTC.

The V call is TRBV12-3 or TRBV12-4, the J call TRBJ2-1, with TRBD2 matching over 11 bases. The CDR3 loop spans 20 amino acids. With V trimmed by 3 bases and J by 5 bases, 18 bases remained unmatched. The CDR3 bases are TGTGCCAGCAGTTTGACCCCAGGGTTCCTGACTAGCGGGGACAACAATGAGCAGTTCTTC. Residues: CASSLTPGFLTSGDNNEQFF.

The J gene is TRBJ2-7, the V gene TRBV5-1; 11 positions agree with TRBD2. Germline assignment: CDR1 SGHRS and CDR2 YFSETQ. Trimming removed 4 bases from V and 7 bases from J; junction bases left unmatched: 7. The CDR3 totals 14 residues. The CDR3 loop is CASSALAGAGEQYF. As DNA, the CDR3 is TGCGCCAGCAGCGCACTAGCGGGGGCGGGGGAGCAGTACTTC.

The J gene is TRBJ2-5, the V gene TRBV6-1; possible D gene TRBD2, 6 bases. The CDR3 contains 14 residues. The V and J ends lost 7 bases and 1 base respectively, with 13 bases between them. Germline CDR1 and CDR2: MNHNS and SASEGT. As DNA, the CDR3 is TGTGCCAGCACTATAACTAGCAGCCAAGAGACCCAGTACTTC. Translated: CASTITSSQETQYF.

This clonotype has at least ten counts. CDR3 residues: CASSRQGLSNQPQHF. The CDR3 DNA is TGTGCCAGCAGTCGACAGGGGTTGAGCAATCAGCCCCAGCATTTT. This rearrangement joins TRBV12-3 or TRBV12-4 to TRBJ1-5, with 8 bases aligning to TRBD1. The CDR3 is 15 residues long. The J segment lost 1 base and the V segment lost 5 bases, leaving 4 bases of the junction unmatched.

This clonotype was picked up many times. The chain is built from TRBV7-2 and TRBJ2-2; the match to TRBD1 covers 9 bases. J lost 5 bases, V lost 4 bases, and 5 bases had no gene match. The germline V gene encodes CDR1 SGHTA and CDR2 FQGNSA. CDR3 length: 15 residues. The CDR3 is CASSSHRGQTGELFF. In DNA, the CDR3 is TGTGCCAGCAGCTCACACAGGGGGCAGACCGGGGAGCTGTTTTTT.